Presented here are 25 T cell receptor beta chains from one specimen sequenced in a study of early T cells in non-severe SARS-CoV-2 infection. TCRdb fed the 5' RACE reads into MiXCR, producing one record per CDR3 protein. The repertoire consists of approximately 34,000 distinct CDR3 sequences, with roughly 7.9% occurring once and the leading ten covering 9.5% to 15%. This material consisted of whole blood, taken at baseline. The receptors originated from an adult who was a healthcare worker with PCR-confirmed SARS-CoV-2 infection or an uninfected control (not recorded which).

This clonotype was recorded many times. The gene calls are TRBV2 and TRBJ1-2; no firm D call. The CDR3 is made up of 14 amino acids. Trimming pared 6 bases from V and 0 bases from J, leaving 11 bases between. Looked up from germline, CDR1 is SNHLY and CDR2 is FYNNEI. The CDR3, as DNA: TGTGCCAGCAGGACGGACCGAGCTAACTATGGCTACACCTTC. Its protein product is CASRTDRANYGYTF. The variable domain in full, with the rest retrieved from reference TRBV2 and TRBJ1-2, is EPEVTQTPSHQVTQMGQEVILRCVPISNHLYFYWYRQILGQKVEFLVSFYNNEISEKSEIFDDQFSVERPDGSNFTLKIRSTKLEDSAMYFCASRTDRANYGYTFGSGTRLTVV.

This clonotype has ten or more counts. V gene TRBV20-1 combines with J gene TRBJ2-7, with unresolved D. The V end was cut by 3 bases, the J end by 5 bases, with 5 bases between. Per germline, CDR1 DFQATT and CDR2 SNEGSKA (reference sequence). The CDR3 contains 10 residues. In DNA, the CDR3 is TGCAGTGCTAGGACGAACGAGCAGTACTTC. Residues: CSARTNEQYF.

In this sample, this clonotype turned up many times. Here the CDR3 DNA reads TGCAGCGTTAGACTTTCAGGGGGCTCCCTTGGCTACACCTTC. This codes for CSVRLSGGSLGYTF. This sequence joins TRBV29-1 and TRBJ1-2; 8 positions agree with TRBD1. V lost 5 bases, J lost 7 bases, and 12 bases stayed unmatched. The germline gives CDR1 SQVTM, CDR2 ANQGSEA. The CDR3 has 14 residues.

This clonotype was counted between two and nine times. V usage is TRBV10-3 and J usage is TRBJ2-7, with 7 positions matching TRBD2. The CDR3 runs to 16 residues. Germline V gene lookup returns CDR1 ENHRY and CDR2 SYGVKD. V trimming: 6 bases; J trimming: 2 bases; junction bases outside the gene matches: 13. CDR3 protein: CAISPIDRSGAYEQYF. As DNA, the CDR3 is TGTGCCATCAGCCCTATCGACAGAAGCGGGGCCTACGAGCAGTACTTC.

This clonotype has more than one count but fewer than ten. The rearrangement joins TRBV11-2 to TRBJ2-7; no clear D. The CDR3 covers 13 residues. The germline V gene encodes CDR1 SGHAT and CDR2 FQNNGV. V shed 5 bases and J shed 2 bases, with 10 bases lying between them. The CDR3 nucleotides are TGTGCCAGCAGCCGGACCGACACCTACGAGCAGTACTTC. This codes for CASSRTDTYEQYF. The full variable domain, completed using reference TRBV11-2 and TRBJ2-7, is EAGVAQSPRYKIIEKRQSVAFWCNPISGHATLYWYQQILGQGPKLLIQFQNNGVVDDSQLPKDRFSAERLKGVDSTLKIQPAKLEDSAVYLCASSRTDTYEQYFGPGTRLTVT.

Only a few counts were recorded for this clonotype. V usage is TRBV29-1 and J usage is TRBJ1-1; perhaps TRBD1 as D (6 bases). This CDR3 has 14 residues. Germline V CDR1 and CDR2: SQVTM, ANQGSEA. The V and J ends lost 6 bases and 5 bases respectively, with 19 bases between them. The CDR3 spells CSVWMGGLSTEAFF. For the CDR3, the DNA is TGCAGCGTATGGATGGGGGGCCTTAGTACTGAAGCTTTCTTT.

This chain uses TRBV7-9 with TRBJ2-2; 13 bases are shared with TRBD2. The germline V gene encodes CDR1 SEHNR and CDR2 FQNEAQ (reference sequence). Trimming removed 5 bases from V and 4 bases from J; junction bases left unmatched: 7. This CDR3 has 17 amino acids. DNA for the CDR3: TGTGCCAGCAGCCCTACACGACTAGCGGGGGGCACCGGGGAGCTGTTTTTT. Translating gives CASSPTRLAGGTGELFF.

This chain joins TRBV27 and TRBJ2-7, with 9 nucleotides matching TRBD1. CDR3 length equals 15 residues. Germline lookup yields CDR1 MNHEY and CDR2 SMNVEV (reference sequence). With 4 bases clipped from V and 3 bases from J, the junction kept 7 bases outside the gene matches. CDR3 protein: CASSYGTGRNYEQYF. The CDR3 nucleotides are TGTGCCAGCAGTTACGGGACAGGGAGAAACTACGAGCAGTACTTC.

The chain has TRBV11-2 and TRBJ2-7, with D unclear. Trimming left V 1 base short and J 1 base short, with 11 bases between. This CDR3 spans 15 amino acids. Germline V lookup: CDR1 SGHAT, CDR2 FQNNGV. Here the CDR3 reads CASSLGSQASYEQYF. CDR3 coding DNA: TGTGCCAGCAGCTTAGGTTCCCAGGCTTCCTACGAGCAGTACTTC. The full variable domain, rest sourced from reference TRBV11-2 and TRBJ2-7, is EAGVAQSPRYKIIEKRQSVAFWCNPISGHATLYWYQQILGQGPKLLIQFQNNGVVDDSQLPKDRFSAERLKGVDSTLKIQPAKLEDSAVYLCASSLGSQASYEQYFGPGTRLTVT.

In DNA, the CDR3 is TGTGCCAGCAGTCGGGGGGAGGAGACCCAGTACTTC. Residues: CASSRGEETQYF. The chain links TRBV2 to TRBJ2-5; TRBD2 matches 7 bases. The V and J ends lost 5 bases and 5 bases, in that order; junction bases with no gene match: 2. The CDR3 is 12 amino acids. Germline CDR1 is SNHLY and CDR2 is FYNNEI. The complete variable domain, with remaining parts taken from reference TRBV2 and TRBJ2-5, reads EPEVTQTPSHQVTQMGQEVILRCVPISNHLYFYWYRQILGQKVEFLVSFYNNEISEKSEIFDDQFSVERPDGSNFTLKIRSTKLEDSAMYFCASSRGEETQYFGPGTRLLVL.

V usage is TRBV6-2 or TRBV6-3 and J usage is TRBJ1-2; D unresolved. Germline V CDR1 and CDR2: MNHEY, SVGEGT. The CDR3 contains 13 residues. Trimming removed 5 bases at V and 10 bases at J, with 17 bases between. The CDR3 region has the DNA TGTGCCAGCAGTGCCGAGTGGGAGGAGAACTACACCTTC. This sequence encodes CASSAEWEENYTF.

This clonotype was found many times. The chain joins TRBV6-1 to TRBJ2-1; 11 bases line up with TRBD2. Germline trimming cut 5 bases from V and 6 bases from J; bases unmatched to any gene: 12. From germline, CDR1 is MNHNS and CDR2 SASEGT. The CDR3 loop spans 17 amino acids. The CDR3 nucleotides are TGTGCCAGCAGTCCAAGTCTAGCGGGGGGCACCATCAATGAGCAGTTCTTC. This translates into CASSPSLAGGTINEQFF.

This rearrangement joins TRBV28 to TRBJ2-7; D gene uncertain. The CDR3 contains 14 residues. From germline, CDR1 is MDHEN and CDR2 SYDVKM. V was cut by 8 bases and J by 0 bases, with 14 bases left in between. The CDR3 loop is CASHTNTVSYEQYF. The CDR3, as DNA: TGTGCCAGCCATACCAATACAGTCTCCTACGAGCAGTACTTC.

This clonotype was seen a few times. A clone one base away is much larger, so this may be a read error. The chain has TRBV7-7 and TRBJ2-1, with a tentative D call TRBD2 (6 bases). The CDR3 consists of 16 residues. Germline V gene sequence: CDR1 SSHAT, CDR2 FNYEAQ (reference sequence). CDR3 sequence: CASSPRGEKGFNEQFF. The CDR3 DNA is TGTGCTAGCAGCCCCCGCGGGGAAAAAGGTTTCAATGAGCAGTTCTTC.

This clonotype was detected ten times or more. The chain has TRBV7-2 and TRBJ1-6, with D uncertain. The CDR3 runs to 15 residues. The ends were cut back, 5 bases at V and 7 bases at J, with 15 bases in the middle. From germline, CDR1 is SGHTA and CDR2 FQGNSA. The CDR3 protein is CASSGRTMVNSPLHF. CDR3 DNA: TGTGCCAGCAGCGGCCGTACTATGGTAAATTCACCCCTCCACTTT.

This clonotype was seen a handful of times. The rearrangement links TRBV5-1 to TRBJ1-5; D is possibly TRBD1 (5 bases). Per the germline V gene, CDR1 is SGHRS and CDR2 is YFSETQ. Deletions cut 3 bases from V and 5 bases from J, with 12 bases between. CDR3 length: 14 amino acids. In DNA, the CDR3 is TGCGCCAGCAGCTACGACAGTCAGGATCAGCCCCAGCATTTT. Its translation: CASSYDSQDQPQHF.

This clonotype is a singleton in its sample. A much larger clonotype is one base distant, so this may be a read error. The V and J genes are TRBV10-3 and TRBJ2-1; D ambiguous. Germline V gives CDR1 ENHRY, CDR2 SYGVKD. The CDR3 totals 15 residues. In DNA, the CDR3 is TGTGCCACCAGTGACTCTAGGGTTATCTACAATGAGCAGTTCTTC. Encoded protein: CATSDSRVIYNEQFF.

V gene TRBV6-1 combines with J gene TRBJ1-4; a weak D match, TRBD1 (5 bases). V was cut by 5 bases and J by 8 bases, with 12 bases left in between. Germline CDR1 and CDR2: MNHNS and SASEGT. The CDR3 sequence is 13 residues long. The CDR3 sequence: CASSLQVEEKLFF. The DNA for the CDR3 is TGTGCCAGCAGTTTACAGGTAGAGGAAAAACTGTTTTTT.

This clonotype was detected ten times or more. This sequence joins TRBV10-3 and TRBJ2-2; a possible D gene is TRBD2 (5 bases). This CDR3 spans 13 amino acids. V lost 8 bases, J lost 4 bases, and 11 bases lay in between. Looked up from germline, CDR1 is ENHRY and CDR2 is SYGVKD. For the CDR3, the DNA is TGTGCCATCGCCCCAGGAGGCACCGGGGAGCTGTTTTTT. It specifies CAIAPGGTGELFF.

This clonotype was picked up many times. The V gene is TRBV6-1, the J gene TRBJ1-1; 7 bases align to TRBD1. Germline assignment: CDR1 MNHNS and CDR2 SASEGT. The CDR3 loop spans 16 amino acids. The junction had 8 bases not matched to a gene; V was cut back by 4 bases and J by 0 bases. The CDR3 coding sequence is TGTGCCAGCAGTGGACAACTGGGACAGATGAACACTGAAGCTTTCTTT. This sequence encodes CASSGQLGQMNTEAFF.

The rearrangement links TRBV3-1 to TRBJ2-5, with D possibly being TRBD2 (6 bases). V gave up 0 bases and J gave up 4 bases, with 12 bases separating them. CDR3 length: 15 amino acids. Germline values: CDR1 LGHDT, CDR2 YNNKEL (reference sequence). CDR3 protein: CASSQDRGTGETQYF. Here the CDR3 DNA reads TGTGCCAGCAGCCAAGATCGGGGGACCGGAGAGACCCAGTACTTC.

The chain combines TRBV6-6 with TRBJ1-2; the match to TRBD1 covers 7 bases. J lost 8 bases, V lost 5 bases, and 14 bases had no gene match. Germline lookup yields CDR1 MNHNY and CDR2 SVGAGI (reference sequence). CDR3 length equals 15 residues. The CDR3 loop reads CASSKGDSRPEGYTF. The CDR3 nucleotides read TGTGCCAGCAGTAAAGGGGACAGTCGCCCAGAGGGCTACACCTTC.

This chain connects TRBV19 to TRBJ2-5; TRBD1 agrees at 8 bases. The CDR3 runs 16 residues. The V gene end was trimmed by 8 bases and the J gene end by 9 bases; junction bases not matched to a gene: 20. The germline V gene encodes CDR1 LNHDA and CDR2 SQIVND (reference sequence). The CDR3 DNA sequence: TGTGCCAGTCAGCTACCAATCCGGGACAGGCTAAGTGCCCAGTACTTC. This translates into CASQLPIRDRLSAQYF.

This clonotype came up a few times. The chain combines TRBV20-1 with TRBJ2-7, with D maybe TRBD1 (6 bases). Germline V CDR1 and CDR2: DFQATT, SNEGSKA (reference sequence). This CDR3 is built from 12 residues. V gave up 3 bases and J gave up 6 bases, with 12 bases separating them. The chain's CDR3 is CSASVGAGEQYF. For the CDR3, the DNA is TGCAGTGCTAGCGTGGGGGCAGGCGAGCAGTACTTC.

Ten or more counts support this clonotype. The chain combines TRBV10-1 with TRBJ1-6; D perhaps matches TRBD1 (6 bases). V shed 3 bases and J shed 7 bases, with 10 bases lying between them. CDR3 length: 14 amino acids. Germline-derived CDR1 and CDR2 are WNHNN and SYGVQD (reference sequence). The CDR3 sequence is CASSEKTGNSPLHF. As DNA, the CDR3 is TGCGCCAGCAGTGAAAAAACAGGGAATTCACCCCTCCACTTT.